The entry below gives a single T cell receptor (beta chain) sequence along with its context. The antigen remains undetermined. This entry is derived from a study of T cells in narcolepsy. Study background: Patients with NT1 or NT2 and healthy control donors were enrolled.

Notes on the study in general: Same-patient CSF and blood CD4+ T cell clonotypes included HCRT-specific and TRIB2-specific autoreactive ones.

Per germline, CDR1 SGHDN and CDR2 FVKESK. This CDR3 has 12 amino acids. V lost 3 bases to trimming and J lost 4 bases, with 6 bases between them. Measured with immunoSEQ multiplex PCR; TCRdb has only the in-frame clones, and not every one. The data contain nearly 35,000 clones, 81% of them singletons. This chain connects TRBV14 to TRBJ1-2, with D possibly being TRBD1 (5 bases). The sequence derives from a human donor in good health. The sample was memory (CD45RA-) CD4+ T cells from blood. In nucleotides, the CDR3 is TGTGCCAGCAGCCAGCAGGGCTATGGCTACACCTTC. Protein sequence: CASSQQGYGYTF.